A selection of T cell receptor beta chains follows, all from one sample in a study of T cell responses to AZD1222 COVID-19 vaccine. The method was immunoSEQ multiplex PCR; TCRdb's version includes in-frame clones alone and lacks a portion of them. The repertoire includes 150,000 to 200,000 clones, about 90% of them detected once, and roughly 6% sits in the top ten. The sequencing used peripheral blood, collected on day 0 of AZD1222 vaccination. The receptors come from an adult in good health. CDR3s include the opening cysteine and the closing phenylalanine or tryptophan. A D gene is named only where the DNA matches it firmly. A row's size may be missing; if present it is once, few, many or a size class.

cdr3_aa cdr3_nt v_call clone_size d_call j_call
CASSRTVDTRALVAQYF TGTGCCAGCAGCCGGACAGTGGACACAAGGGCGCTAGTGGCGCAGTATTTT TRBV3-1/TRBV3-2 - - TRBJ2-3
CASSPAFYQETQYF TGCGCCAGCAGCCCAGCCTTTTACCAAGAGACCCAGTACTTC TRBV5-1 - - TRBJ2-5
CASSFKPGQGSYEQYF TGTGCCAGCAGTTTCAAACCGGGACAGGGATCCTACGAGCAGTACTTC TRBV27 - TRBD1 TRBJ2-7
CASSLRVGASYEQYF TGTGCCAGCAGCCTCAGGGTGGGCGCCTCCTACGAGCAGTACTTC TRBV7-8 - - TRBJ2-7
CASSIGDPNQPQHF TGTGCCAGCAGCATCGGGGATCCCAATCAGCCCCAGCATTTT TRBV28 once - TRBJ1-5
CASSWGLRGREQYF TGTGCCAGCAGTTGGGGCCTCCGGGGTAGGGAGCAGTACTTC TRBV28 - - TRBJ2-7
CASRYNEQFF TGTGCCAGCCGATACAATGAGCAGTTCTTC TRBV6-6 - - TRBJ2-1
CASSVNPQGSGSPLHF TGTGCCAGCAGTGTAAACCCACAGGGGAGCGGCTCACCCCTCCACTTT TRBV2 - TRBD1 TRBJ1-6
CASSLADRGGQPQHF TGTGCCAGCAGCTTGGCGGACAGGGGTGGCCAGCCCCAGCATTTT TRBV5-6 once TRBD1 TRBJ1-5
CASSEWETGSGYTF TGTGCCAGCAGTGAGTGGGAGACAGGGTCCGGCTACACCTTC TRBV2 - TRBD1 TRBJ1-2
CASSLLQSETQYF TGTGCCAGCAGCTTATTGCAGTCGGAGACCCAGTACTTC TRBV7-2 - - TRBJ2-5
CASTNRGYGADTQYF TGTGCCAGCACGAATCGGGGTTATGGTGCAGATACGCAGTATTTT TRBV9 - - TRBJ2-3
CASSIQVNEKLFF TGTGCCAGCAGCATACAGGTTAATGAAAAACTGTTTTTT TRBV12-3/TRBV12-4 - - TRBJ1-4
CASSFGGGQPQHF TGTGCCAGCAGTTTTGGGGGAGGCCAGCCCCAGCATTTT TRBV12-3/TRBV12-4 - - TRBJ1-5